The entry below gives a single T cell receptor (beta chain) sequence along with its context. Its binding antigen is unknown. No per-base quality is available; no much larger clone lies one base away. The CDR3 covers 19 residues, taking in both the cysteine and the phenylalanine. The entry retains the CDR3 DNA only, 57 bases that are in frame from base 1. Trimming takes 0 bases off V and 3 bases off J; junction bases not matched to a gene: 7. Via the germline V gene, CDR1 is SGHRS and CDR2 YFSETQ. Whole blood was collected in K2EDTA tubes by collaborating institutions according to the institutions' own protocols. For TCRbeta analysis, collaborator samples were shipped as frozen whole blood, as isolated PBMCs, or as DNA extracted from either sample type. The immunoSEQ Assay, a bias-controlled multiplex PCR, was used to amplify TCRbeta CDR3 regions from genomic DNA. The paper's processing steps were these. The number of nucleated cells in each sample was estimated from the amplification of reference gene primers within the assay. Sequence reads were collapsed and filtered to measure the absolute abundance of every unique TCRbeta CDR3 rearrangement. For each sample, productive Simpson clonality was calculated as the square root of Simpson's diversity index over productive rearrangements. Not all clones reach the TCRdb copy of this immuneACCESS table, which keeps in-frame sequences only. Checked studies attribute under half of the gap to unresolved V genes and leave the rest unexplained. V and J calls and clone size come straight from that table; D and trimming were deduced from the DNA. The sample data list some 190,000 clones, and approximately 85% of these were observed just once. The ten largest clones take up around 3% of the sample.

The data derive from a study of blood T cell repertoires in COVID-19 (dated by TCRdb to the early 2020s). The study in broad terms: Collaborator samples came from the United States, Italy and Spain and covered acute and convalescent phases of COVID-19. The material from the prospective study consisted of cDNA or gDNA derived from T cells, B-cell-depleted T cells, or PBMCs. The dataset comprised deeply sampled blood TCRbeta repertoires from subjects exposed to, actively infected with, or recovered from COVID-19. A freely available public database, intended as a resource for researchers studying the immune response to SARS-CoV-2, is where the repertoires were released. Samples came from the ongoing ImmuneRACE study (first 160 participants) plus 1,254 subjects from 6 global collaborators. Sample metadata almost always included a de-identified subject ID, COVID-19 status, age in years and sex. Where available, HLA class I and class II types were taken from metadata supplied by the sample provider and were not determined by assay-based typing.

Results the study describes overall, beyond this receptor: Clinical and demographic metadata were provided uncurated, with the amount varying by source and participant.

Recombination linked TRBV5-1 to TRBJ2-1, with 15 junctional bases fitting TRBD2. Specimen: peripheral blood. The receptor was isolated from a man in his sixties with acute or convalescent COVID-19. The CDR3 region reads CASSLAPGLAGGLYNEQFF. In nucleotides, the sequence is TGCGCCAGCAGCTTGGCCCCGGGACTAGCGGGAGGCCTCTACAATGAGCAGTTCTTC.